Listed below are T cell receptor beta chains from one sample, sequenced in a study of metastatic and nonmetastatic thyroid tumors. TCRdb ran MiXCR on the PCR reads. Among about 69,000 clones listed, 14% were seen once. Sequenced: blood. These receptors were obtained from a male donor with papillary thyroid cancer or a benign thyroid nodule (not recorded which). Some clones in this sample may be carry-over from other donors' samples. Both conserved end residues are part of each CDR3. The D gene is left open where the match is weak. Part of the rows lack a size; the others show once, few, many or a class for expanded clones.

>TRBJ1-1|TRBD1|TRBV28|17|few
TGTGCCAGCAGTACCCGGGACAGTGGGCCTGAGGACACTGAATCTTTCTTT
CASSTRDSGPEDTESFF
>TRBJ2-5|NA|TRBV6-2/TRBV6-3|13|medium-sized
TGTGCCAGCAGTTATCAGGGTTTGGAGACCCAGTACTTC
CASSYQGLETQYF
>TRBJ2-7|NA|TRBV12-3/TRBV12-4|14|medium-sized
TGTGCCAGCAGCTCGTCCAGGGGCTCCTACGAGCAGTACTTC
CASSSSRGSYEQYF
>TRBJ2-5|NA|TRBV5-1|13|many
TGCGCCAGCAGCGGGACTTCCCCAGAGACCCAGTACTTC
CASSGTSPETQYF
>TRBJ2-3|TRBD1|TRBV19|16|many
TGTGCCAGTAGTATGGGTAGCGGACAGGGGGTGAATACGCAGTATTTT
CASSMGSGQGVNTQYF
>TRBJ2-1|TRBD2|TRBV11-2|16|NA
TGTGTCAGCAGCTTAAGATCCGGGAGGTCCGTAAATGAGCAGTTCTTC
CVSSLRSGRSVNEQFF
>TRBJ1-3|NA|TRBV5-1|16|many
TGCGCCAGCAGCTTAGGGACCCAGAGCTCTGGAAACACCATATATTTT
CASSLGTQSSGNTIYF
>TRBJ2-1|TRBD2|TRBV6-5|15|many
TGTGCCAGCAGTTACCTCGGCGGGGGTCTGATTGAGCAGTTCTTC
CASSYLGGGLIEQFF
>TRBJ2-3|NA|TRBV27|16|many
TGTGCCAGCAGCTCCCGCCCGGGGCCTATCACAGATACGCAGTATTTT
CASSSRPGPITDTQYF
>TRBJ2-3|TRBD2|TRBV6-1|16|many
TGTGCCAGCAGTCTAACTAGCGAATCTAGCACAGATACGCAGTATTTT
CASSLTSESSTDTQYF
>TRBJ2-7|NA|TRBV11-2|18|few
TGTTCCAGCAGCTTAGAAGGGTTCTGGGAGTTAGCTCACAACGAGCAGTACTTC
CSSSLEGFWELAHNEQYF
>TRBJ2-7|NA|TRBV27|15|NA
TGTGCCAGCAGTCCCCTAGATTTCGGGTCCTACGAGCAGTACTTC
CASSPLDFGSYEQYF
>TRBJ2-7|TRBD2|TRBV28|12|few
TGTGCCAGCAGGGGGACTAGCTACGAGCAGTACTTC
CASRGTSYEQYF
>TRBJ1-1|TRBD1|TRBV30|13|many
TGTGCCTGGAGAACGACAGGGGACACTGAAGCTTTCTTT
CAWRTTGDTEAFF
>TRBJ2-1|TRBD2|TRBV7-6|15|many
TGTGCCAGCAGCTTAAGTCTAGCGGACTACAATGAGCAGTTCTTC
CASSLSLADYNEQFF
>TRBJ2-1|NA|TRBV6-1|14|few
TGTGCCAGCAGTCCACAGGGTGGGGGGGATGAGCAGTTCTTC
CASSPQGGGDEQFF
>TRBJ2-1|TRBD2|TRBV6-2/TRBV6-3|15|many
TGTGCCAGCAGACGCCGGGCTAGCGGGTTCAATGAGCAGTTCTTC
CASRRRASGFNEQFF
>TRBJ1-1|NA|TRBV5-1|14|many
TGCGCCAGCAGCCCGGCCCCGCCGAACACTGAAGCTTTCTTT
CASSPAPPNTEAFF
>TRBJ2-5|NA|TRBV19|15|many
TGTGCCAGTAGTATTGGCTGGGGAGGACGAGAGACCCAGTACTTC
CASSIGWGGRETQYF
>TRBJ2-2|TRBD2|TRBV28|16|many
TGTGCCAGCAGTCCCGGACTAGCGGGAGTTGACGGGGAGCTGTTTTTT
CASSPGLAGVDGELFF
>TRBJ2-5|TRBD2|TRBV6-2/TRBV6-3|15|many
TGTGCCAGCATCGAGAGCGGGGCGTACCAAGAGACCCAGTACTTC
CASIESGAYQETQYF
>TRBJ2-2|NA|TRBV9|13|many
TGTGCCAGCAGCCTAGGGGGTACCGGGGAGCTGTTTTTT
CASSLGGTGELFF
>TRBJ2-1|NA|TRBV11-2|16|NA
TGTGCCAGCAGCCCTCCGCCGGAATTAACTTACAATGAGCAGTTCTTC
CASSPPPELTYNEQFF
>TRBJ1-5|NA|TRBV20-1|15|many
TGCAGTGCTAGAGGGGGAGGGGATAGCAATCAGCCCCAGCATTTT
CSARGGGDSNQPQHF
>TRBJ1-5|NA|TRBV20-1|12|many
TGCAGTGCCGGGGCGGGTTTACAGCCCCAGCATTTT
CSAGAGLQPQHF
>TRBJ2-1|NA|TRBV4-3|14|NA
TGCGCCAGCATCCAGGAGCCGCTATGCTATGAGCAGTTCTTC
CASIQEPLCYEQFF
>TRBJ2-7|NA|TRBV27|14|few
TGTGCCAGCAGTTGGGCAGGGTGCTCCTACGAGCATTACTTC
CASSWAGCSYEHYF
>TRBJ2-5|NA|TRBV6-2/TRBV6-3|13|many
TGTGCCAGCAGTGGGACCCCCTTAAAGACCCAGTACTTC
CASSGTPLKTQYF
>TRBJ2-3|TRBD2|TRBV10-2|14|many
TGCGCCAGCAGTGACAGCGGGAGGGGTGATACGCAGTATTTT
CASSDSGRGDTQYF
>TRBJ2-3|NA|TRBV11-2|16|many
TGTGCCAGCAGCTTAATTCTATGGCAGTTCACAGATACGCAGTATTTT
CASSLILWQFTDTQYF
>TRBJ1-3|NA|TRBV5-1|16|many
TGCGCCAGCAGCCCAACCGTAAGGGGCTCTGGAAACACCATATATTTT
CASSPTVRGSGNTIYF
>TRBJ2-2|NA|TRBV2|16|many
TGTGCCAGCAGTGAACGGGGGACAGCTAACACCGGGGAGCTGTTTTTT
CASSERGTANTGELFF
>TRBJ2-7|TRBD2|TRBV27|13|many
TGTGCCAGCAGTCTCGGACTAGCGTACGAGCAGTACTTC
CASSLGLAYEQYF
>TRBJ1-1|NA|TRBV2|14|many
TGTGCCAGCAGTCCCGCAGGGTATGGCACTGAAGCTTTCTTT
CASSPAGYGTEAFF
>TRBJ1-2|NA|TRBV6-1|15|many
TGTGCCAGCAGTGAAGACGACACCCCTAACTATGGCTACACCTTC
CASSEDDTPNYGYTF
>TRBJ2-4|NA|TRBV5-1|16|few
TGCGCCAGCAGCCCCCGGGGGTCGTTGGCCAAAAACATTCAGTACTTC
CASSPRGSLAKNIQYF
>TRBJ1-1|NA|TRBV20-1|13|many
TGCAGTGCCTTGGATTATAGGAGAGCTGAAGCTTTCTTT
CSALDYRRAEAFF
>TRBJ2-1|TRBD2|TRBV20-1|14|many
TGCAGTGCCCGGGCTAGCGGGAGGGCCAATGAGCAGTTCTTC
CSARASGRANEQFF
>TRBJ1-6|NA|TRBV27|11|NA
TGTGAAAGCAGGGAGAAGGGTCGCCTCCACTTT
CESREKGRLHF
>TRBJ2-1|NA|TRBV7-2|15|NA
TGTGCCAGCAGCTTACCGGGACTCTCCATTGGTGAGCAGTTCTTC
CASSLPGLSIGEQFF
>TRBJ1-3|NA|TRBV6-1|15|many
TGTGCCAGCACCACGACAGGTTTCACAGGAAACACCATATATTTT
CASTTTGFTGNTIYF
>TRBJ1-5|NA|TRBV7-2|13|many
TGTGCCAGCAGCTTAGACACTAATCAGCCCCAGCATTTT
CASSLDTNQPQHF
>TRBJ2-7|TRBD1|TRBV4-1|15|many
TGCGCCAGCAGCCCACCGGGACAGGAGGCCGGGGAGCAGTACTTC
CASSPPGQEAGEQYF
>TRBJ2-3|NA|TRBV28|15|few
TGTGCCAGCACTCTTGCTAGCGTAGTGGGTTATACGCAGTATTTT
CASTLASVVGYTQYF
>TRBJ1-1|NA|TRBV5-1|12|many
TGCGCCAGCAGCTTGGCAACAGGTACTGCTTTCTTT
CASSLATGTAFF
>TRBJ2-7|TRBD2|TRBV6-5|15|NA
TGTGCCAGCAGTTCTAGCGGTAGGGCCGGATACGATCAGTACTTC
CASSSSGRAGYDQYF
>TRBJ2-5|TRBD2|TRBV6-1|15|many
TGTGCCAGCACCCGCACGGGGGGGAACCAAGAGACCCAGTACTTC
CASTRTGGNQETQYF